This T cell receptor (beta chain) was captured in a study of blood T cell repertoires in COVID-19. Study information: PBMCs, B-cell-depleted T cells, or T cells were the source of the cDNA or gDNA that made up the material.

In the authors' workflow: Amplification from reference gene primers served as the basis for estimated nucleated cell counts. Profiling relied on immunoSEQ multiplex PCR, and the TCRdb table lists in-frame clones only, not all of them. V, J and clone size derive from that table, while D and trimming were established from the DNA sequence. Of about 56,000 clones detected, roughly 84% appear once; the ten largest clones hold over 10%. CDR1 and CDR2 (germline): LNHDA, SQIVND (reference sequence). V lost 6 bases, J lost 6 bases, and 8 bases stayed unmatched. This CDR3 has 15 amino acids. This clone was detected only a few times.

The chain combines TRBV19 with TRBJ1-4; 9 bases map to TRBD1. The sequenced material came from peripheral blood. This receptor was obtained from a woman of 80 years or more with acute or convalescent COVID-19. The DNA of the CDR3 is TGTGCCAGTAGCCCCGCCCGGACAGGGGATGAAAAACTGTTTTTT. Its translation: CASSPARTGDEKLFF.